These 14 T cell receptor beta chains were sequenced from one sample in a study of T cell responses to AZD1222 COVID-19 vaccine. Clones were read by immunoSEQ multiplex PCR, and TCRdb kept only the in-frame ones, dropping some. This sample has some 80,000 clones, with around 88% found just once. Sequenced here: peripheral blood, sampled 28 days after the second dose of the MenACWY control vaccine. The receptors shown here come from an adult who received the MenACWY meningococcal vaccine as a control.

This clone appeared once. The chain joins TRBV7-3 to TRBJ1-2; perhaps TRBD1 as D (5 bases). CDR3 length: 13 amino acids. The V end lost 10 bases, the J end lost 3 bases, and 15 bases lay between the germline ends. Germline V CDR1 and CDR2: SGHTA, FQGTGA. The CDR3 bases are TGTGCCATTACAAGGGGCCTGCACTATGGCTACACCTTC. Its protein product is CAITRGLHYGYTF.

The rearrangement uses TRBV4-3 and TRBJ2-7; 10 nucleotides align to TRBD2. Unmatched junction bases numbered 5, after V lost 0 bases and J lost 3 bases. Germline CDR1 LGHNA, CDR2 YSLEER. This CDR3 has 16 residues. The DNA of the CDR3 is TGCGCCAGCAGCCAAGACAAGCGGGGGGGGAACTACGAGCAGTACTTC. Its translation: CASSQDKRGGNYEQYF.

The chain uses TRBV27 and TRBJ2-2, with D uncertain. Germline V gives CDR1 MNHEY, CDR2 SMNVEV (reference sequence). The CDR3 is 14 residues long. The V and J ends lost 4 bases and 6 bases respectively, with 12 bases between them. The CDR3 DNA reads TGTGCCAGCAGTTCATATATCCCCCCCGGGGAGCTGTTTTTT. Protein product: CASSSYIPPGELFF.

The chain uses TRBV6-5 and TRBJ2-7, with D maybe TRBD1 (7 bases). The CDR3 covers 15 residues. Trimming cost V 0 bases and J 5 bases, with 14 bases left between them. Per germline, CDR1 MNHEY and CDR2 SVGAGI. The CDR3 sequence is CASSYSHRGGNEQYF. CDR3 coding DNA: TGTGCCAGCAGTTACTCTCACAGGGGAGGAAACGAGCAGTACTTC.

This clone was observed once. The gene calls are TRBV11-2 and TRBJ1-1; no definite D call. The CDR3 sequence is 15 residues long. Germline-derived CDR1 and CDR2 are SGHAT and FQNNGV. V lost 2 bases, J lost 0 bases, and 10 bases lay in between. Here the CDR3 DNA reads TGTGCCAGCAGCTTATTTGGGCAGATGAACACTGAAGCTTTCTTT. It specifies CASSLFGQMNTEAFF.

The chain uses TRBV30 and TRBJ1-1; D is perhaps TRBD1 (5 bases). The CDR3 totals 13 residues. Between the trimmed V and J ends, which lost 2 bases and 1 base, there was a span of 8 bases. CDR1 is GTSNPN and CDR2 is SVGIG in the germline V gene (reference sequence). CDR3 bases: TGTGCCTGGAGTAGACAGCAGAACACTGAAGCTTTCTTT. It encodes CAWSRQQNTEAFF.

The J gene is TRBJ2-3, the V gene TRBV18; 7 bases line up with TRBD1. CDR1 is KGHSH and CDR2 is LQKENI in the germline V gene. The CDR3 sequence is 15 residues long. The junction had 8 bases not matched to a gene; V was cut back by 5 bases and J by 3 bases. The CDR3 nucleotides read TGTGCCAGCTCATCGGGACAGACAAATACAGATACGCAGTATTTT. Translation: CASSSGQTNTDTQYF.

The J gene is TRBJ2-3, the V gene TRBV24-1; 10 bases are a match to TRBD2. The germline V gene encodes CDR1 KGHDR and CDR2 SFDVKD. The CDR3 runs to 16 residues. V was clipped by 4 bases and J by 1 base; unmatched bases: 4. DNA for the CDR3: TGTGCCACCAGTGAAGTACTAGCGGGGCGCACAGATACGCAGTATTTT. Translated: CATSEVLAGRTDTQYF.

The V and J genes are TRBV6-5 and TRBJ1-5, with D perhaps matching TRBD1 (5 bases). Trimming removed 8 bases at V and 0 bases at J, with 8 bases between. The CDR3 loop spans 13 amino acids. Germline V gene sequence: CDR1 MNHEY, CDR2 SVGAGI. CDR3 coding DNA: TGTGCCAGCGGGACGGATAGCAATCAGCCCCAGCATTTT. Translating it yields CASGTDSNQPQHF.

The genes are TRBV5-6 and TRBJ1-3, with D hard to call. V was pared by 1 base and J by 7 bases, with 21 bases between. The CDR3 consists of 17 residues. Germline assignment: CDR1 SGHDT and CDR2 YYEEEE. DNA for the CDR3: TGTGCCAGCAGCTTGATTTTTCGGGGAAGAACCACGAACACCATATATTTT. Translation gives CASSLIFRGRTTNTIYF.

This clone has a handful of counts. The V gene is TRBV6-5, the J gene TRBJ1-2; TRBD1 aligns across 7 bases. The CDR3 has 14 residues. Looked up from germline, CDR1 is MNHEY and CDR2 is SVGAGI. The trim removed 6 bases at V and 4 bases at J, leaving 8 bases unmatched. CDR3 DNA sequence: TGTGCCAGCAGCTCAACAGGGGTGATCTATGGCTACACCTTC. Amino acids: CASSSTGVIYGYTF.

V usage is TRBV6-2 or TRBV6-3 and J usage is TRBJ1-5, with D possibly being TRBD1 (5 bases). The V end lost 2 bases, the J end lost 1 base, and 9 bases lay between the germline ends. The CDR3 is 15 amino acids. Germline V lookup: CDR1 MNHEY, CDR2 SVGEGT. The CDR3 DNA is TGTGCCAGCAGTTACGGGGGTTGGAGCAATCAGCCCCAGCATTTT. Protein sequence: CASSYGGWSNQPQHF.

This rearrangement joins TRBV5-1 to TRBJ2-7, with 9 positions matching TRBD1. J gave up 6 bases and V 4 bases, and 2 bases lay outside the gene matches. There are 12 residues in the CDR3. Germline CDR1 SGHRS, CDR2 YFSETQ. CDR3 loop: CASSKQGAEQYF. For the CDR3, the DNA is TGCGCCAGCAGCAAACAGGGGGCCGAGCAGTACTTC.

This chain links TRBV24-1 with TRBJ2-7; perhaps TRBD1 as D (6 bases). This CDR3 comprises 13 residues. Trimming shortened V by 4 bases and J by 1 base, and 7 bases separated the two germline ends. CDR1 is KGHDR, CDR2 SFDVKD, per germline. The CDR3 region is CATSDQGSYEQYF. In DNA, the CDR3 is TGTGCCACCAGTGACCAGGGGTCCTACGAGCAGTACTTC.